Following are 15 T cell receptor beta chains from one sample sequenced in a study of patients and donors after allogeneic stem cell transplantation (dated by TCRdb to the early 2020s). Receptors were amplified or captured by RT-PCR. Reads for this sample came from a NextSeq 550. TCRdb reworked the public reads: Q25 trimming with fastp, MiXCR clone assembly, productive beta chains retained. Rows merge per CDR3 protein into single entries with the most common DNA and genes. Within this sample are 150,000 to 200,000 distinct CDR3 sequences, with 25% to 35% of them counted one time only. Around 3% of the sample comes from the top ten. Source material: blood, either unsorted or a sorted T cell fraction (not recorded which). These receptors all stem from a human donor who was either an allogeneic HSCT recipient or a stem cell or donor lymphocyte infusion donor (not recorded which). It is not recorded whose cells these are; they may come from a transplant donor.

This clonotype was observed a few times. V and J are TRBV5-1 and TRBJ2-3; 7 bases align to TRBD1. CDR1 SGHRS and CDR2 YFSETQ come from the germline V gene. Unmatched junction bases numbered 6, after V lost 0 bases and J lost 5 bases. The CDR3 is 15 amino acids. The CDR3 nucleotides are TGCGCCAGCAGCTTGGCTGACAGGGAACGAGATACGCAGTATTTT. This encodes CASSLADRERDTQYF.

This clonotype came up a few times. At one boundary the junction diverges from the germline segment, which might be a read error. This rearrangement joins TRBV18 to TRBJ1-6; 8 bases line up with TRBD1. This CDR3 spans 15 amino acids. Germline V gene data show CDR1 as KGHSH and CDR2 as LQKENI. The CDR3 here is CASSPQGVLNSPLHF. CDR3 DNA: TGTGCCAGCTCGCCACAGGGGGTGCTCAATTCACCCCTCCACTTT.

In this sample, this clonotype turned up a few times. The chain carries TRBV6-5 and TRBJ2-3, with 12 bases aligning to TRBD2. Germline-derived CDR1 and CDR2 are MNHEY and SVGAGI. The CDR3 spans 16 residues. Losses at the gene ends were 0 bases for V and 3 bases for J; bases not matched to a gene: 1. The CDR3 DNA follows: TGTGCCAGCAGTTACTCGACTAGCGGGAGTACAGATACGCAGTATTTT. Its translation is CASSYSTSGSTDTQYF.

V gene TRBV18 combines with J gene TRBJ2-5, with a weak D call TRBD2 (5 bases). Trimming pared 3 bases from V and 1 base from J, leaving 12 bases between. Looked up from germline, CDR1 is KGHSH and CDR2 is LQKENI. CDR3 length: 15 amino acids. The CDR3 DNA is TGTGCCAGCTCACCGACTAAGAAGCTCCAAGAGACCCAGTACTTC. It specifies CASSPTKKLQETQYF.

This clonotype was detected a few times. The rearrangement links TRBV18 to TRBJ1-1; D not resolved. V was trimmed by 1 base and J by 6 bases, leaving 9 bases between them. Germline CDR1 is KGHSH and CDR2 is LQKENI. The CDR3 length is 13 residues. The CDR3 DNA reads TGTGCCAGCTCACCACAGGGAGGCGCTGAAGCTTTCTTT. This translates into CASSPQGGAEAFF.

The chain is built from TRBV6-5 and TRBJ2-7, with 13 bases matching TRBD2. V lost 2 bases to trimming and J lost 4 bases; unmatched junction nucleotides: 5. The CDR3 runs 16 residues. CDR1 is MNHEY and CDR2 is SVGAGI in the germline V gene. Here the CDR3 reads CASSYRGLAGLYEQYF. CDR3 sequence (DNA): TGTGCCAGCAGTTACAGGGGACTAGCGGGACTATACGAGCAGTACTTC.

The chain employs TRBV5-1 and TRBJ2-5; D may be TRBD2 (5 bases). This CDR3 comprises 14 residues. V dropped 0 bases and J dropped 4 bases, with 10 bases sitting between them. The germline CDR1 and CDR2 sequences are SGHRS and YFSETQ. The DNA of the CDR3 is TGCGCCAGCAGCTTGGGTATCGGAGGAGAGACCCAGTACTTC. Its protein product is CASSLGIGGETQYF.

The chain joins TRBV6-2 or TRBV6-3 to TRBJ2-5; D gene ambiguous. This CDR3 has 11 amino acids. Germline values: CDR1 MNHEY, CDR2 SVGEGT. Trimming removed 8 bases from V and 4 bases from J, with 8 bases in between. This CDR3 is CASRTGETQYF. In nucleotides, the CDR3 is TGTGCCAGCCGGACGGGAGAGACCCAGTACTTC.

Only a few counts were recorded for this clonotype. The chain is built from TRBV28 and TRBJ1-3; D call uncertain. The CDR3 runs 17 residues. Trimming removed 3 bases at V and 0 bases at J, with 15 bases between. In germline, CDR1 is MDHEN, CDR2 SYDVKM. Written as DNA, the CDR3 is TGTGCCAGCAGTTTGGCCCGAATCGGAGACTCTGGAAACACCATATATTTT. This gives the protein CASSLARIGDSGNTIYF.

The CDR3 sequence is CSANSPTGNTIYF. Written as DNA, the CDR3 is TGCAGTGCCAATTCTCCTACTGGAAACACCATATATTTT. The V call is TRBV20-1, the J call TRBJ1-3; D unclear. Trimming stripped 6 bases from V and 2 bases from J, with 11 bases between. This CDR3 is built from 13 residues. The germline V gene has CDR1 DFQATT and CDR2 SNEGSKA (reference sequence).

This clonotype was recorded a few times. The gene calls are TRBV5-5 and TRBJ1-2; 9 bases are a match to TRBD1. With 2 bases clipped from V and 6 bases from J, the junction kept 8 bases outside the gene matches. The CDR3 covers 15 residues. The germline gives CDR1 SGHKS, CDR2 YYEKEE (reference sequence). The CDR3 loop is CASSLTGTGIDGYTF. CDR3 nucleotides: TGTGCCAGCAGCTTAACCGGGACAGGGATAGATGGCTACACCTTC.

The CDR3 DNA sequence: TGCAGTGCCGACAGAGGGACAGGCAAATCACCCCTCCACTTT. Translation gives CSADRGTGKSPLHF. This chain connects TRBV20-1 to TRBJ1-6; 8 nucleotides line up with TRBD1. V gave up 6 bases and J gave up 10 bases; unmatched junction bases: 11. The CDR3 has 14 residues. The germline gives CDR1 DFQATT, CDR2 SNEGSKA (reference sequence).

This clonotype was seen only a few times. The rearrangement uses TRBV4-3 and TRBJ2-1; maybe TRBD2 (5 bases). Germline CDR1 and CDR2: LGHNA and YSLEER. This CDR3 is built from 19 residues. V was shortened by 0 bases and J by 0 bases, with 18 bases between the two germline ends. This CDR3 reads CASSQDSQLVGSSYNEQFF. CDR3 sequence (DNA): TGCGCCAGCAGCCAAGATTCACAGCTTGTAGGGAGCTCCTACAATGAGCAGTTCTTC.

This chain connects TRBV6-2 or TRBV6-3 to TRBJ2-3, with 13 bases fitting TRBD2. Germline CDR1 is MNHEY and CDR2 is SVGEGT. Trimming took 7 bases from V and 5 from J; bases not matched to a gene: 6. This CDR3 spans 15 amino acids. CDR3 in DNA: TGTGCCAGCACCGGACTAGCGGGAGCGGTAGATACGCAGTATTTT. This encodes CASTGLAGAVDTQYF.

CDR3 bases: TGTGCCAGCAGCTTGGATGGTACAGATAATCAGCCCCAGCATTTT. Protein: CASSLDGTDNQPQHF. V and J are TRBV5-5 and TRBJ1-5, with D unresolved. The V end was cut by 0 bases, the J end by 4 bases, with 11 bases between. This CDR3 contains 15 residues. The germline V gene encodes CDR1 SGHKS and CDR2 YYEKEE (reference sequence).